A selection of T cell receptor beta chains follows, all from one sample in a study of response to subunit inactivated influenza vaccine. TCRdb reanalysed the RT-PCR reads using MiXCR and keeps one entry per CDR3 protein. The data hold hundreds of thousands of distinct CDR3 sequences, with over 9.5% observed a single time. The material was PBMCs from blood, obtained about 6 weeks after vaccination. Receptors originate from a man between 45 and 60 years old who received an inactivated influenza vaccine. The CDR3 runs from the conserved cysteine through the conserved F or W. Fields, in order: V gene, D gene, clone size, J gene, CDR3 protein, CDR3 DNA. The D gene is left open where the match is weak. Where a row states a size, it is once, few, many or the class of an expanded clone; other rows omit it.

>TRBV2|TRBD2|few|TRBJ2-3
CASIESRTSERYF
TGTGCCAGCATTGAGAGTCGGACTAGCGAACGGTATTTT
>TRBV6-2/TRBV6-3|.|.|TRBJ2-5
CASSFFQQETQYF
TGTGCCAGCAGTTTCTTTCAACAAGAGACCCAGTACTTC
>TRBV10-2|TRBD2|.|TRBJ2-3
CASSSIAGGFTDTQYF
TGCGCCAGCAGTAGTATAGCGGGGGGGTTCACAGATACGCAGTATTTT
>TRBV20-1|.|few|TRBJ1-4
CSARKGLEKLFF
TGCAGTGCTAGGAAAGGCTTGGAAAAACTGTTTTTT
>TRBV4-3|.|.|TRBJ2-1
CASSQEAGPRDNEQFF
TGCGCCAGCAGCCAAGAGGCTGGCCCGAGGGACAATGAGCAGTTCTTC
>TRBV20-1|.|many|TRBJ2-2
CSAPLLNTGELFF
TGCAGTGCCCCCCTCTTGAACACCGGGGAGCTGTTTTTT
>TRBV15|TRBD2|many|TRBJ2-3
CATSRVGLAGSTDTQYF
TGTGCCACCAGCAGAGTTGGGCTAGCGGGCAGCACAGATACGCAGTATTTT
>TRBV18|TRBD1|.|TRBJ2-3
CASSPRGQGFTDTQYF
TGTGCCAGCTCACCACGGGGACAGGGTTTTACAGATACGCAGTATTTT
>TRBV7-2|.|.|TRBJ2-7
CASSYRDPPYEQYF
TGTGCCAGCAGCTACCGGGACCCACCTTACGAGCAGTACTTC
>TRBV6-5|TRBD1|few|TRBJ2-5
CASSYFRTGKMETQYF
TGTGCCAGCAGTTATTTTCGGACAGGGAAGATGGAGACCCAGTACTTC
>TRBV4-2|TRBD2|many|TRBJ2-2
CASSQNVLAGNTGELFF
TGTGCCAGCAGCCAGAATGTCCTAGCGGGGAACACCGGGGAGCTGTTTTTT
>TRBV5-5|TRBD2|.|TRBJ2-5
CASSFSGGALETQYF
TGTGCCAGCAGCTTCTCCGGGGGGGCCTTGGAGACCCAGTACTTC
>TRBV5-1|.|few|TRBJ2-7
CASSLEGLEYEQYF
TGCGCCAGCAGCCTGGAAGGCTTAGAGTACGAGCAGTACTTC
>TRBV20-1|.|few|TRBJ2-1
CSARLTAQSEQFF
TGCAGTGCTAGACTTACGGCTCAATCTGAGCAGTTCTTC
>TRBV12-3/TRBV12-4|.|many|TRBJ2-1
CASSPETYNEQFF
TGTGCCAGCAGTCCCGAGACGTACAATGAGCAGTTCTTC
>TRBV21-1|.|.|TRBJ2-1
CASSSFGLEPDEQFF
TGTGCCAGCAGCAGTTTTGGACTAGAACCCGATGAGCAGTTCTTC
>TRBV3-1|.|.|TRBJ2-2
CASSQEEQNTGELFF
TGTGCCAGCAGCCAAGAAGAGCAAAACACCGGGGAGCTGTTTTTT
>TRBV7-2|.|.|TRBJ2-2
CASSKRTAANTGELFF
TGTGCCAGCAGCAAACGGACAGCCGCGAACACCGGGGAGCTGTTTTTT
>TRBV7-8|.|.|TRBJ2-5
CASSLRRGFQETQYF
TGTGCCAGCAGCTTACGCAGGGGTTTCCAAGAGACCCAGTACTTC
>TRBV5-1|.|many|TRBJ2-5
CASTSGNEETQYF
TGCGCCAGCACGTCCGGGAACGAAGAGACCCAGTACTTC
>TRBV7-2|TRBD2|few|TRBJ2-2
CASSLEGLVFGELFF
TGTGCCAGCAGCTTAGAGGGACTAGTTTTCGGGGAGCTGTTTTTT
>TRBV7-9|.|few|TRBJ2-1
CASNVPPGAAPFEQFF
TGTGCCAGCAACGTCCCCCCGGGAGCTGCCCCCTTTGAGCAGTTCTTC
>TRBV18|TRBD1|.|TRBJ2-3
CASSPTRQGDTDTQYF
TGTGCCAGCTCACCAACGCGACAGGGAGACACAGATACGCAGTATTTT
>TRBV14|.|few|TRBJ1-1
CASSQDFRDWFQNTEAFF
TGTGCCAGCAGCCAAGATTTCAGGGATTGGTTTCAGAACACTGAAGCTTTCTTT
>TRBV28|.|.|TRBJ2-5
CASSLQGGGFQETQYF
TGTGCCAGCAGTTTACAGGGGGGTGGTTTCCAAGAGACCCAGTACTTC
>TRBV2|TRBD1|few|TRBJ2-7
CASGRRQGPYEQYF
TGTGCCAGCGGGCGTAGACAGGGTCCCTACGAGCAGTACTTC
>TRBV18|.|.|TRBJ2-7
CASSPPIGQNYEQYF
TGTGCCAGCTCACCACCAATTGGACAGAACTACGAGCAGTACTTC
>TRBV12-3/TRBV12-4|TRBD1|.|TRBJ1-5
CASSFVGDRNQPQHF
TGTGCCAGCAGTTTCGTCGGGGACAGGAATCAGCCCCAGCATTTT
>TRBV29-1|.|many|TRBJ2-3
CSVVVTGNNAQYF
TGCAGCGTTGTTGTTACAGGCAATAATGCGCAGTATTTT
>TRBV12-3/TRBV12-4|.|many|TRBJ1-2
CASSTAPNYYGYTF
TGTGCCAGCAGTACCGCCCCTAACTACTATGGCTACACCTTC
>TRBV7-2|.|many|TRBJ2-2
CASSLGWVGTGELFF
TGTGCCAGCAGCTTAGGATGGGTTGGTACCGGGGAGCTGTTTTTT
>TRBV5-1|TRBD1|many|TRBJ1-4
CASRRGTANEKLFF
TGCGCCAGCAGACGTGGGACAGCTAATGAAAAACTGTTTTTT
>TRBV10-3|TRBD2|few|TRBJ2-3
CAISDLAGVADTQYF
TGTGCCATCAGTGATCTAGCGGGAGTGGCAGATACGCAGTATTTT
>TRBV7-2|.|many|TRBJ2-5
CASSLGLRTGETQYF
TGTGCCAGCAGCTTAGGGTTGCGTACCGGAGAGACCCAGTACTTC
>TRBV24-1|.|.|TRBJ2-3
CATSVAGYPSDTQYF
TGTGCCACCAGTGTTGCGGGGTACCCATCCGATACGCAGTATTTT
>TRBV6-1|.|few|TRBJ2-4
CASSLTGLAKNIQYF
TGTGCCAGCAGCCTAACAGGGTTAGCCAAAAACATTCAGTACTTC
>TRBV6-2/TRBV6-3|.|few|TRBJ1-1
CASRRQSNTEAFF
TGTGCCAGCAGACGGCAGTCGAACACTGAAGCTTTCTTT
>TRBV10-2|TRBD1|.|TRBJ2-7
CASNGQGATYEQYF
TGCGCCAGCAATGGACAGGGGGCCACCTACGAGCAGTACTTC
>TRBV7-9|TRBD1|few|TRBJ1-6
CASRPGQVNNSPLHF
TGTGCCAGCAGACCGGGACAGGTGAATAATTCACCCCTCCACTTT
>TRBV5-1|TRBD2|.|TRBJ2-5
CASIAGGPSETQYF
TGCGCCAGCATTGCGGGAGGGCCCTCGGAGACCCAGTACTTC
>TRBV7-2|.|few|TRBJ2-5
CASSLAFRGQTQETQYF
TGTGCCAGCAGCTTAGCGTTTCGGGGACAAACCCAAGAGACCCAGTACTTC
>TRBV4-2|.|.|TRBJ1-2
CASSQERRRPDYTF
TGTGCCAGCAGCCAAGAGAGGAGGCGACCGGACTACACCTTC
>TRBV18|.|few|TRBJ2-6
CASSPPPGSSGANVLTF
TGTGCCAGCTCACCACCACCAGGGAGCTCTGGGGCCAACGTCCTGACTTTC
>TRBV28|.|many|TRBJ2-5
CASGRQAYQETQYF
TGTGCCAGTGGGAGGCAGGCGTACCAAGAGACCCAGTACTTC
>TRBV5-6|.|.|TRBJ1-2
CASSLTLTGGYTF
TGTGCCAGCAGCCTTACCTTAACCGGGGGCTACACCTTC